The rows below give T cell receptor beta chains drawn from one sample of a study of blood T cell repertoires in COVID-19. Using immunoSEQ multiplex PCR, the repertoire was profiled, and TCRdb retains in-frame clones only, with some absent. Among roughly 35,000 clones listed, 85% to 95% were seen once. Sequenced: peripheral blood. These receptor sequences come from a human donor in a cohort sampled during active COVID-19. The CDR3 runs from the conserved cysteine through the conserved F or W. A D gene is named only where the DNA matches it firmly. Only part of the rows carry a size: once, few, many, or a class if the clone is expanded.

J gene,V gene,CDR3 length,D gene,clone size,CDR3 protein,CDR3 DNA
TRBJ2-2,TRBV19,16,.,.,CASTRGPVGNTGELFF,TGTGCCAGTACTAGGGGTCCCGTGGGTAACACCGGGGAGCTGTTTTTT
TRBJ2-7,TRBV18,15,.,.,CASSLPDAGLGEQYF,TGTGCCAGCTCACTTCCTGATGCGGGTTTGGGCGAGCAGTACTTC
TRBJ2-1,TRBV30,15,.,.,CAWSGVRSHGDEQFF,TGTGCCTGGAGTGGCGTACGATCCCACGGGGATGAGCAGTTCTTC
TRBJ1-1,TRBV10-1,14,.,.,CASSDPRGNTEAFF,TGCGCCAGCAGTGACCCCAGGGGGAACACTGAAGCTTTCTTT
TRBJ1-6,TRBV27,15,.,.,CASRLLLGVNSPLHF,TGTGCCAGCCGTCTTCTCCTCGGGGTGAATTCACCCCTCCACTTT
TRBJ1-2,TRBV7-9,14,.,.,CASSLAPTVNGYTF,TGTGCCAGCAGCTTAGCCCCCACGGTAAATGGCTACACCTTC
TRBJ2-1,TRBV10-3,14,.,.,CATQRQHSYNEQFF,TGTGCCACGCAGCGGCAACACTCCTACAATGAGCAGTTCTTC
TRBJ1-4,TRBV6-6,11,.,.,CASRAEGELFF,TGTGCCAGCAGGGCTGAGGGGGAACTGTTTTTT
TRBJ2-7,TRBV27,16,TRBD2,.,CASSPGLAGTSYEQYF,TGTGCCAGCAGCCCGGGACTAGCGGGAACGAGCTACGAGCAGTACTTC
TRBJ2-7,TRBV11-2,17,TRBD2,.,CASSLIRASGSSYEQYF,TGTGCCAGCAGCTTAATCAGGGCTAGCGGGAGCTCCTACGAGCAGTACTTC
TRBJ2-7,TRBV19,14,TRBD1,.,CASSNRDRGNEQYF,TGTGCCAGTAGTAACCGGGACAGGGGGAACGAGCAGTACTTC
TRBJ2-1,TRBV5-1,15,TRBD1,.,CASSFSQGAYNEQFF,TGCGCCAGCAGCTTCTCTCAGGGGGCCTACAATGAGCAGTTCTTC
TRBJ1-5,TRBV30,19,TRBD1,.,CAWSVRWDRGPLSNQPQHF,TGTGCCTGGAGTGTAAGGTGGGACAGGGGGCCCTTGAGCAATCAGCCCCAGCATTTT
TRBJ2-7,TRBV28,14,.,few,CASSFATGTYEQYF,TGTGCCAGCAGTTTTGCCACAGGGACCTACGAGCAGTACTTC